The sequence of this T cell receptor (beta chain) was determined in a study of shared T cell receptors in the human thymus (dated by TCRdb to about 2021). Regarding the research as a whole: The study examined how self-reactive, shared T-cell receptor alpha chains are generated in the human thymus.

Library generation was performed with the immunoSEQ multiplex PCR assay. The table comes from immuneACCESS by way of TCRdb, which keeps in-frame sequences with V and J called. Part of the clones is missing from these tables; in studies checked, under half for an unresolved V gene and the rest for unknown reasons. The sample data list some 760,000 clones, and 80% to 90% of these were observed just once. The ten top clones hold roughly 0.01% of the sample. CDR1 and CDR2 were assigned from the germline V gene as SGHTA and FQGNSA. V lost 5 bases and J lost 3 bases, and the count of bases not matched to a germline gene is 7. The CDR3 runs 14 amino acids, cysteine and phenylalanine included. Just CDR3 DNA is preserved here, 42 bases in frame from base 1. As concerns this clone: Its cognate antigen has yet to be identified. One base away there is no much larger clone; base qualities are not given.

In addition, the sample was reused for a study of human thymus T cells. That second report states: Donors were immunologically healthy infants undergoing open corrective cardiac surgery for congenital heart defects in Finland. The thymus tissue came from surgical resects taken out during corrective cardiac surgery. V and J gene segment usage appeared biased in both thymic and peripheral blood repertoires. Highly overlapping thymic TCR repertoires among unrelated individuals were reported in the related research. The study characterized TCR alpha and beta repertoires from eight infant thymus samples and four related peripheral blood samples. Donor ages ranging from about 6 to 244 days were recorded, and over 5 male and a couple of female infants were included in the cohort. Thymocytes were released mechanically from tissue and stored at -70 °C as pellets of about 9.5-32 million cells. Genomic DNA was extracted from frozen cell pellets with a QIAsymphony instrument. TCRB and TCRAD loci were amplified from a standardized quantity of quality-controlled genomic DNA using the immunoSEQ multiplex PCR assay. The V(D)J region was spanned by amplicons of a length sufficient to cover the CDR3 and to identify V and J genes. Amplicon sequencing was performed on an Illumina platform through the commercial immunoSEQ service. Corrections for primer bias and sequencing errors followed previously described methods, while TCRAD and TCRB definitions were based on the IMGT database. immunoSEQ Analyzer 3.0 and VDJTools were used for repertoire analysis, which covered basic statistics, V/J segment usage, diversity estimates, rarefaction and pairwise overlap. Chao1, ChaoE, Efron-Thisted, Shannon and inverse Simpson indices were used to estimate diversity, which was also estimated on datasets down-sampled to the smallest sample. Repertoire overlap was determined by strict matching of CDR3 nucleotide sequence, V gene and J gene, and Jaccard-based multidimensional scaling clustering was applied. On average, thymus samples yielded approximately 780,000 unique TCRB clonotypes, whereas blood samples yielded around 88,000.

Recombination connected TRBV7-2 to TRBJ2-7, with TRBD1 identical over 7 junction bases. The source material was thymocytes. This TCR was sampled from a girl less than two years old with a congenital heart defect. Donor details come from another sample of the same person, matched by shared clones. The CDR3 protein is CASSPGQVRYEQYF. The DNA reads TGTGCCAGCAGCCCAGGACAGGTCCGCTACGAGCAGTACTTC.